These 20 T cell receptor beta chains originate from one sample sequenced in a study of blood T cell repertoires in COVID-19. TCRdb keeps only in-frame clones here, not all; method: immunoSEQ multiplex PCR. The repertoire consists of approximately 200,000 clones, with 70% to 90% occurring once and the leading ten covering 1.5%. The specimen sequenced was peripheral blood. The origin of the receptors is a man between 18 and 29 years old with active or convalescent COVID-19.

The chain carries TRBV28 and TRBJ2-1; TRBD2 aligns across 13 bases. Per the germline V gene, CDR1 is MDHEN and CDR2 is SYDVKM. V shed 5 bases and J 9 bases; nucleotides not matched to a gene: 10. The CDR3 spans 16 residues. CDR3 nucleotides: TGTGCCAGCAGTACCGGGACTAGCGGGAATCTCGGTGAGCAGTTCTTC. It codes for CASSTGTSGNLGEQFF.

The V gene is TRBV29-1, the J gene TRBJ2-3, with D possibly TRBD2 on 5 matching bases. The CDR3 has 16 amino acids. Germline CDR1 SQVTM, CDR2 ANQGSEA. Trimming cost V 6 bases and J 1 base, with 20 bases left between them. The CDR3 DNA reads TGCAGCGTCCGCGCTTTTCATAGGCGGGGCACAGATACGCAGTATTTT. Encoded protein: CSVRAFHRRGTDTQYF.

The J gene is TRBJ1-2, the V gene TRBV7-9, with 8 bases aligning to TRBD1. Unmatched junction bases numbered 2, after V lost 0 bases and J lost 2 bases. Per the germline V gene, CDR1 is SEHNR and CDR2 is FQNEAQ (reference sequence). This CDR3 region has 15 residues. The CDR3 nucleotides read TGTGCCAGCAGCTTAGCGCCAGGGGGCAACTATGGCTACACCTTC. Residues: CASSLAPGGNYGYTF.

V gene TRBV3-1 (or the pseudogene TRBV3-2) combines with J gene TRBJ1-6, with TRBD1 as a possible D gene (6 bases). Germline V lookup: CDR1 LGHDT, CDR2 YNNKEL (reference sequence). Trimming removed 3 bases at V and 7 bases at J, with 28 bases between. The CDR3 extends over 20 amino acids. This CDR3 reads CASSQGSRTARSRTNSPLHF. The CDR3 region has the DNA TGTGCCAGCAGCCAGGGGTCTCGGACAGCCCGGAGTAGGACCAATTCACCCCTCCACTTT.

The rearrangement uses TRBV2 and TRBJ1-2, with 8 bases aligning to TRBD1. The CDR3 sequence is 14 residues long. After removal of 7 bases from V and 3 bases from J, the junction contained 7 bases not matched to a gene. Germline V gives CDR1 SNHLY, CDR2 FYNNEI. The CDR3 coding sequence is TGTGCCAGCACCCTACTACAGGGGGACTATGGCTACACCTTC. It yields the protein CASTLLQGDYGYTF.

This chain links TRBV5-6 with TRBJ1-1, with D perhaps matching TRBD1 (5 bases). The CDR3 contains 14 residues. Trimming pared 0 bases from V and 4 bases from J, leaving 10 bases between. Germline CDR1 reads SGHDT; CDR2 reads YYEEEE. The CDR3 sequence: CASSLARGITEAFF. In nucleotides, the CDR3 is TGTGCCAGCAGCTTGGCCCGGGGGATCACTGAAGCTTTCTTT.

The rearrangement joins TRBV27 to TRBJ1-1, with 11 bases lining up with TRBD1. The CDR3 totals 15 residues. Germline V gene data show CDR1 as MNHEY and CDR2 as SMNVEV (reference sequence). V was pared by 6 bases and J by 7 bases, with 10 bases of the junction left unmatched. The CDR3 sequence: CASRPGTGGAGEAFF. As DNA, the CDR3 is TGTGCCAGCAGACCCGGGACAGGGGGTGCAGGTGAAGCTTTCTTT.

The chain links TRBV6-1 to TRBJ2-7, with 7 bases matching TRBD2. The CDR3 spans 14 residues. Germline V gene sequence: CDR1 MNHNS, CDR2 SASEGT. The J segment lost 5 bases and the V segment lost 2 bases, leaving 6 bases of the junction unmatched. The CDR3 is CASSERGVSDEQYF. CDR3 DNA sequence: TGTGCCAGCAGTGAACGGGGGGTGTCGGACGAGCAGTACTTC.

The chain carries TRBV10-2 and TRBJ2-3; the D gene is possibly TRBD2 (6 bases). From germline, CDR1 is WSHSY and CDR2 SAAADI. CDR3 length: 13 amino acids. V was shortened by 8 bases and J by 6 bases, with 15 bases between the two germline ends. The CDR3 DNA follows: TGCGCCAGCCACGGCTGGGGGAGGGATACGCAGTATTTT. Translation gives CASHGWGRDTQYF.

The V and J genes are TRBV5-1 and TRBJ2-7; D is possibly TRBD1 (6 bases). CDR3 size: 14 residues. Germline V gene lookup returns CDR1 SGHRS and CDR2 YFSETQ. With 2 bases removed from V and 7 bases from J, the gap between germline ends came to 16 bases. CDR3 amino acids: CASSLRTEGGEQYF. CDR3 bases: TGCGCCAGCAGCTTAAGGACAGAGGGCGGAGAGCAGTACTTC.

The chain links TRBV5-6 to TRBJ2-1; 7 bases fit TRBD2. The CDR3 is 15 residues long. Germline V gene lookup returns CDR1 SGHDT and CDR2 YYEEEE. V dropped 3 bases and J dropped 5; count of bases not matched to a gene: 8. The CDR3 DNA sequence: TGTGCCAGCAGCTATCTTAGGCGGGAGAACAATGAGCAGTTCTTC. It codes for CASSYLRRENNEQFF. The full variable domain, with the rest looked up from reference TRBV5-6 and TRBJ2-1, is DAGVTQSPTHLIKTRGQQVTLRCSPKSGHDTVSWYQQALGQGPQFIFQYYEEEERQRGNFPDRFSGHQFPNYSSELNVNALLLGDSALYLCASSYLRRENNEQFFGPGTRLTVL.

The chain links TRBV19 to TRBJ2-3; no clear D. The CDR3 has 15 residues. The germline V and J ends were trimmed by 5 bases and 0 bases, with 12 bases remaining between them. Germline V lookup: CDR1 LNHDA, CDR2 SQIVND (reference sequence). The CDR3 coding sequence is TGTGCCAGTAGTTTCGCGGCAAGAAGCACAGATACGCAGTATTTT. This encodes CASSFAARSTDTQYF.

The chain couples TRBV27 to TRBJ2-5; TRBD1 might be the D (6 bases). The germline gives CDR1 MNHEY, CDR2 SMNVEV (reference sequence). The V end was cut by 8 bases, the J end by 1 base, with 8 bases between. The CDR3 is 12 amino acids. This CDR3 reads CASGQTQETQYF. CDR3 in DNA: TGTGCCAGCGGACAGACCCAAGAGACCCAGTACTTC.

The chain employs TRBV27 and TRBJ2-3; perhaps TRBD2 as D (5 bases). Germline CDR1 reads MNHEY; CDR2 reads SMNVEV (reference sequence). CDR3 length: 15 amino acids. V was clipped by 5 bases and J by 0 bases, with 12 bases between them. The CDR3 loop reads CASSPTRTSTDTQYF. In nucleotides, the CDR3 is TGTGCCAGCAGTCCAACCCGGACTAGCACAGATACGCAGTATTTT.

The rearrangement links TRBV11-2 to TRBJ2-2, with D unresolved. This CDR3 has 15 residues. The germline V gene has CDR1 SGHAT and CDR2 FQNNGV. Trimming pared 3 bases from V and 3 bases from J, leaving 11 bases between. The CDR3 spells CASSLVESYTGELFF. The CDR3 nucleotides are TGTGCCAGCAGCTTGGTAGAGAGTTACACCGGGGAGCTGTTTTTT.

The chain recombines TRBV2 with TRBJ2-4, with TRBD1 identical over 7 bases. The CDR3 consists of 15 residues. Per germline, CDR1 SNHLY and CDR2 FYNNEI. Trimming took 6 bases from V and 3 from J; bases not matched to a gene: 8. CDR3 bases: TGTGCCAGCAGGAGCCAGACAGGGAACAAAAACATTCAGTACTTC. Encoded protein: CASRSQTGNKNIQYF.

The chain employs TRBV6-5 and TRBJ2-2, with unresolved D. The CDR3 sequence is 13 residues long. Germline V gene lookup returns CDR1 MNHEY and CDR2 SVGAGI. V dropped 6 bases and J dropped 4 bases, with 9 bases sitting between them. The CDR3 sequence is CASSSRSTGELFF. DNA for the CDR3: TGTGCCAGCAGCTCCAGATCCACCGGGGAGCTGTTTTTT.

V and J are TRBV27 and TRBJ2-5, with 9 bases that match TRBD2. There are 17 residues in the CDR3. From germline, CDR1 is MNHEY and CDR2 SMNVEV (reference sequence). V lost 8 bases to trimming and J lost 2 bases; unmatched junction nucleotides: 15. The DNA of the CDR3 is TGTGCCAGCGGGATTCGGGTCGGGCTAGCGGGACAAGAGACCCAGTACTTC. Residues: CASGIRVGLAGQETQYF.

The chain employs TRBV9 and TRBJ2-3, with TRBD2 as a possible D gene (6 bases). The germline V and J ends were trimmed by 1 base and 3 bases, with 21 bases remaining between them. Germline V gives CDR1 SGDLS, CDR2 YYNGEE. CDR3 size: 18 residues. CDR3 nucleotide sequence: TGTGCCAGCAGCGTACAGGCCCTGAGCGGGCCAGGAACAGATACGCAGTATTTT. Translating it yields CASSVQALSGPGTDTQYF.

Comments on this clone: One end of the junction fails to match germline, which may point to a read error. DNA for the CDR3: TGTGCCAGCAGCCTAGAGCCGACACGACAGCCCCAGCATTTT. Translation: CASSLEPTRQPQHF. This chain joins TRBV11-2 and TRBJ1-5, with unresolved D. CDR3 length: 14 residues. Germline V lookup: CDR1 SGHAT, CDR2 FQNNGV.